A single sample is the source of the 6 T cell receptor beta chains below, sequenced in a study of blood T cell repertoires in COVID-19 (dated by TCRdb to 2020 to 2021). Library creation used the immunoSEQ multiplex PCR assay. Held by TCRdb, this immuneACCESS table contains in-frame sequences only and omits some clones. Under half of the omission traces to an unresolved V gene where checked; the cause of the rest is unknown. This sample has over 200,000 clones in its table, and over 80% of those were observed once. The top ten clonotypes cover approximately 2.5% of the sample. Material: peripheral blood. The origin of the receptors is a man aged 25-45 years with COVID-19, enrolled during active disease.

This clone was recorded a few times. The chain uses TRBV7-6 and TRBJ2-2, with 8 bases identical to TRBD2. The CDR3 contains 17 residues. V lost 3 bases to trimming and J lost 6 bases; unmatched junction nucleotides: 12. Germline lookup yields CDR1 SGHVS and CDR2 FNYEAQ. The CDR3 spells CASSFHGLAMASGELFF. The CDR3 DNA is TGTGCCAGCAGCTTCCATGGACTAGCAATGGCGTCCGGGGAGCTGTTTTTT.

The chain employs TRBV11-2 and TRBJ1-5; 7 bases map to TRBD1. CDR3 length: 13 amino acids. From germline, CDR1 is SGHAT and CDR2 FQNNGV. V shed 8 bases and J 3 bases; nucleotides not matched to a gene: 4. CDR3 nucleotide sequence: TGTGCCAGCGCGGGACAGATCAATCAGCCCCAGCATTTT. Amino acids: CASAGQINQPQHF.

Worth noting for this clone: One end of the junction is discordant with germline, which a read error may explain. The chain carries TRBV11-2 and TRBJ1-1, with D maybe TRBD1 (5 bases). This CDR3 has 13 amino acids. Germline V gene sequence: CDR1 SGHAT, CDR2 FQNNGV. CDR3 amino acids: CASSLRQWAGNLF. The DNA of the CDR3 is TGTGCCAGCAGCTTACGTCAATGGGCAGGGAATCTCTTT.

This chain links TRBV6-5 with TRBJ2-7; 8 positions agree with TRBD2. The CDR3 loop spans 15 amino acids. The germline V gene encodes CDR1 MNHEY and CDR2 SVGAGI. With 1 base clipped from V and 1 base from J, the junction kept 3 bases outside the gene matches. CDR3 in DNA: TGTGCCAGCAGTTACTTAGCGGGAAGTTCCTACGAGCAGTACTTC. This encodes CASSYLAGSSYEQYF.

V and J are TRBV27 and TRBJ1-5; possibly TRBD1 for D (6 bases). With 6 bases removed from V and 2 bases from J, the gap between germline ends came to 11 bases. The germline gives CDR1 MNHEY, CDR2 SMNVEV (reference sequence). The CDR3 runs to 14 residues. The CDR3 bases are TGTGCCAGCAGCTCCAGACAGGGCAATCAGCCCCAGCATTTT. Translating gives CASSSRQGNQPQHF.

This clone was observed a single time. This sequence joins TRBV6-5 and TRBJ1-6; D gene unclear. This CDR3 spans 16 amino acids. In germline, CDR1 is MNHEY, CDR2 SVGAGI. Trimming removed 0 bases at V and 7 bases at J, with 13 bases between. The CDR3 coding sequence is TGTGCCAGCAGTTACTCGAAGCTCCAGGCAAATTCACCCCTCCACTTT. This encodes CASSYSKLQANSPLHF.